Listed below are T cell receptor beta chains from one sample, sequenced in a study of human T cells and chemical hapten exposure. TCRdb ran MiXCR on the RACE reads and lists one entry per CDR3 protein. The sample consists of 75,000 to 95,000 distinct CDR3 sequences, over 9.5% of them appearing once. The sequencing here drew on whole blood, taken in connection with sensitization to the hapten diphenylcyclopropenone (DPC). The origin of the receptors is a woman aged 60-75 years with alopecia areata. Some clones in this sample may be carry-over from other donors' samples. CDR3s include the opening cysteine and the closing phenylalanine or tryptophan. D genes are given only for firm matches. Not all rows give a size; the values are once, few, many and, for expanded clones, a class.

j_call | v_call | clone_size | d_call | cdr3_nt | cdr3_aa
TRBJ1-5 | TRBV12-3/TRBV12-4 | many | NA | TGTGCCAGCAGTTTAAGGGGGGGGGACAGCAATCAGCCCCAGCATTTT | CASSLRGGDSNQPQHF
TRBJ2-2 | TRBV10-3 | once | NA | TGTGCCATCAGTGAGTCGTACGGGGAGCTGTTTTTT | CAISESYGELFF
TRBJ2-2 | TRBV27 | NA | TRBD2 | TGTGCCAGCAGTTTCTATGGCGGGGGGATGAACTGGGAGCTGTTTTTT | CASSFYGGGMNWELFF
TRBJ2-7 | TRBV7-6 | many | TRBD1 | TGTGCCAGCAGCTCCGACAGGGGCAACGAGCAGTACTTC | CASSSDRGNEQYF
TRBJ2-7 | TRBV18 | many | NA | TGTGCCAGCTCACCGCAGGTGTCCTCCTCCTACGAGCAGTACTTC | CASSPQVSSSYEQYF
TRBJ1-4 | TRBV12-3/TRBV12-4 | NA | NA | TGTGCCAGCAGTTTGGGGGGAGTTGAAAAACTGTTTTTT | CASSLGGVEKLFF
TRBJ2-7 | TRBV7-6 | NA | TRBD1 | TGTGCCAGCAGCATCGCCGGGACAGGGGGCGGGGAGCAGTACTTC | CASSIAGTGGGEQYF
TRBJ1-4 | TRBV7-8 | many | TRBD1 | TGTGCCAGCAGCTTAGAGACAACCCCGACAGGGGGACTCGGAAAACTGTTTTTT | CASSLETTPTGGLGKLFF
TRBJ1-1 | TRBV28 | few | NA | TGTGCCAGCAGTTCCGCCTTTACTGAAGCTTTCTTT | CASSSAFTEAFF
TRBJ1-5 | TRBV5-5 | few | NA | TGTGCCAGCAGCTTAGGAGTGACTGGTGGCGGTCAGCCCCAGCATTTT | CASSLGVTGGGQPQHF
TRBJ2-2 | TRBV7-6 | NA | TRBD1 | TGTACCAGCAGCTCAGGACAGGGCACCGGGGAGCTGTTTTTT | CTSSSGQGTGELFF
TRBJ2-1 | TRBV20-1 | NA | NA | TGCAGTGCTCGTCGGCAGAGCTCCTACAATGAGCAGTTCTTC | CSARRQSSYNEQFF
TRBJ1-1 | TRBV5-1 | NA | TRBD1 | TGCGCCAGCAGCTCGACGGGACAGGGGTTGGTTGACACTGAAGCTTTCTTT | CASSSTGQGLVDTEAFF
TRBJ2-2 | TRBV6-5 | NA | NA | TGTGCCAGCAGTTACTCGTCGGGGCGCACCGGGGAGCTGTTTTTT | CASSYSSGRTGELFF
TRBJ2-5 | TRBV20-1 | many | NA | TGCAGTGCCTCCAACAGGGTTGGAGAGACCCAGTACTTC | CSASNRVGETQYF
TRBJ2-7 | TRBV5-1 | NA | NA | TGCGCCAGCAGCTTGGTGATAGAGGCGGCGGGAGAGCAGTACTTC | CASSLVIEAAGEQYF
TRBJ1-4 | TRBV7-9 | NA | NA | TGTGCCAGCAGCCTACAGGACTGGGTCTCAACTAATGAAAAACTGTTTTTT | CASSLQDWVSTNEKLFF
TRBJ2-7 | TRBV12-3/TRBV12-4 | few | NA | TGTGCCAGCAGTCACAGGGTCGGGGAGCAGTACTTC | CASSHRVGEQYF
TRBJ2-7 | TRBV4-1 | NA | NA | TGCGCCAGCAGCCAAGGCCAGGGACGAGACGGGTACGAGCAGTACTTC | CASSQGQGRDGYEQYF
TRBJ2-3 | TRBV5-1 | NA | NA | TGCGCCAGCAGCTTGGAGGCGAGAGATACGCAGTATTTT | CASSLEARDTQYF
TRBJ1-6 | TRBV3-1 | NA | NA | TGTGCCAGCAGCCATTTGTCCGGGTCGCGCGGTTCACCCCTCCACTTT | CASSHLSGSRGSPLHF
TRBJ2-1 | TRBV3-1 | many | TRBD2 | TGTGCCAGCAGCCAAGATATGGGACTAGCGGGGGTAAAGGAGCAGTTCTTC | CASSQDMGLAGVKEQFF
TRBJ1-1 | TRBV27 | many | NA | TGTGCCAGCAGTCGACAGGCCCTAGAAAACACTGAAGCTTTCTTT | CASSRQALENTEAFF
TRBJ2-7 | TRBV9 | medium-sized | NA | TGTGCCAGCAGCGACTTATTATCTGGCGAGCAGTACTTC | CASSDLLSGEQYF
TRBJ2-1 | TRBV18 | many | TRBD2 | TGTGCCAGCTCACCTAGCGGGGGGCAGAACAATGAGCAGTTCTTC | CASSPSGGQNNEQFF
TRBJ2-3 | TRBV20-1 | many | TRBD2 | TGCAGTGCTAATCGGGGGGGGCCCGACACAGATACGCAGTATTTT | CSANRGGPDTDTQYF
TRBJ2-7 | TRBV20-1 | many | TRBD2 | TGCAGTGCGAGCAATCCCGGGACTAGCAAACTCCCCGAGCAGTACTTC | CSASNPGTSKLPEQYF
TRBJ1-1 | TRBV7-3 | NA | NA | TGTGCCAGCAGCTCCCGGGGCGGGAGCACTGAAGCTTTCTTT | CASSSRGGSTEAFF
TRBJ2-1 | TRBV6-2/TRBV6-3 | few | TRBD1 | TGTGCCAGCAGCCCCCGACAGGGGCATGAGCAGTTCTTC | CASSPRQGHEQFF
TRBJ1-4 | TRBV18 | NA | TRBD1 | TGTGCCAGCTCACCGGGGGCGGGACAGACCTATGAAAAACTGTTTTTT | CASSPGAGQTYEKLFF
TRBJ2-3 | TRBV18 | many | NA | TGTGCCAGCTCACCCGGACGCACAGATACGCAGTATTTT | CASSPGRTDTQYF
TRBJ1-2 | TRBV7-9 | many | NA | TGTGCCAGCAGCAGACGGATGACAGCCGTTCTCGATGGCTACACCTTC | CASSRRMTAVLDGYTF
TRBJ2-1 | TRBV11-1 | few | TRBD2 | TGTGCCAGCAGCCGGATCCTCGGTAGCGGGGGATTGGATGAGCAGTTCTTC | CASSRILGSGGLDEQFF
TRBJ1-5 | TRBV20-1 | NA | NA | TGCAGTGCTGCGAGGGGGAATCAGCCCCAGCATTTT | CSAARGNQPQHF
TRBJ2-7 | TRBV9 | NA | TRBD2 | TGTGCCAGCAGCGTAGCTACAGCGGGGGGGCAGGACGAGCAGTACTTC | CASSVATAGGQDEQYF
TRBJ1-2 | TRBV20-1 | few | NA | TGCAGTGCAAGGGACAATGGTGGCTACACCTTC | CSARDNGGYTF
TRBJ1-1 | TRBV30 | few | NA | TGTGCCTGGAGTGTACAGTTCACTGAAGCTTTCTTT | CAWSVQFTEAFF
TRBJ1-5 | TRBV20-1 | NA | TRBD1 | TGCAGTGCTAGAGCAGGGGGCGATCAGCCCCAGCATTTT | CSARAGGDQPQHF
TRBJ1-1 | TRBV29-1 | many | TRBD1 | TGCAGCGTGAGGACAGGAACTGAAGCTTTCTTT | CSVRTGTEAFF
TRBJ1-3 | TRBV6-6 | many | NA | TGTGCCAGCAGGCCCGCGGGGTGGGGAAACACCATATATTTT | CASRPAGWGNTIYF
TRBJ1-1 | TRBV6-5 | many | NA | TGTGCCAGCAGTTACTCCCCCAGGGCTCAGAACACTGAAGCTTTCTTT | CASSYSPRAQNTEAFF
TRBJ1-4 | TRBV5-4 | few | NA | TGTGCCAGCAGCTTGGGGGCAACTAAGGAAAAACTGTTTTTT | CASSLGATKEKLFF
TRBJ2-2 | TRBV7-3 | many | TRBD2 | TGTGCCAGGCGGGGACTAGCAGATACCGGGGAGCTGTTTTTT | CARRGLADTGELFF
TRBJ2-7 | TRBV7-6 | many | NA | TGTGCCAGCAGCTTAGGACAACTCCTACCCTACGAGCAGTACTTC | CASSLGQLLPYEQYF
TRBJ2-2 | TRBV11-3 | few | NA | TGTGCCAGCGAACGGGGGCTCGGCGGGGAGCTGTTTTTT | CASERGLGGELFF
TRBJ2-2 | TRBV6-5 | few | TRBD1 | TGTGCCAGCAGCCCAGGGGGACGGGAGCTGTTTTTT | CASSPGGRELFF
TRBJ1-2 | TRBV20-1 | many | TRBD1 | TGCAGTGTAGGACAGGGGGCCTATGGCTACACCTTC | CSVGQGAYGYTF
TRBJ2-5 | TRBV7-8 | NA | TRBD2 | TGTGCCAGCAGCTTAGCGGTAGCGGGGGTTAGGAGTTTGGAGACCCAGTACTTC | CASSLAVAGVRSLETQYF
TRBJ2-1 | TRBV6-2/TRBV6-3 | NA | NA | TGTGCCAGCAGTTACTCCTCTTGGGGCTTCAACAATGAGCAGTTCTTC | CASSYSSWGFNNEQFF
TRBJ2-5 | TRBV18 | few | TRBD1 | TGTGCCAGCTCACAGGACAGGGCCGAGACCCAGTACTTC | CASSQDRAETQYF
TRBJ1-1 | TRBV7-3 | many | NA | TGTGCCAGCAGCTTAGACAAGAACACTGAAGCTTTCTTT | CASSLDKNTEAFF
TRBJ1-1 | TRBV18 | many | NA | TGTGCCAGCTCACAACGGTTCCCGGGACCGAACACTGAAGCTTTCTTT | CASSQRFPGPNTEAFF
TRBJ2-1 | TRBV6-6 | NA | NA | TGTGCCAGCAGTTATGACGTGGCGATCCATGGGAACAATGAGCAGTTCTTC | CASSYDVAIHGNNEQFF
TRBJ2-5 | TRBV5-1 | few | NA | TGCGCCAGCAGCGATGGTTCGGGTACCCAAGAGACCCAGTACTTC | CASSDGSGTQETQYF
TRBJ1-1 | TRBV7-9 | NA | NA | TGTGCCAGCAGCCCTCTAACACTGAACACTGAAGCTTTCTTT | CASSPLTLNTEAFF